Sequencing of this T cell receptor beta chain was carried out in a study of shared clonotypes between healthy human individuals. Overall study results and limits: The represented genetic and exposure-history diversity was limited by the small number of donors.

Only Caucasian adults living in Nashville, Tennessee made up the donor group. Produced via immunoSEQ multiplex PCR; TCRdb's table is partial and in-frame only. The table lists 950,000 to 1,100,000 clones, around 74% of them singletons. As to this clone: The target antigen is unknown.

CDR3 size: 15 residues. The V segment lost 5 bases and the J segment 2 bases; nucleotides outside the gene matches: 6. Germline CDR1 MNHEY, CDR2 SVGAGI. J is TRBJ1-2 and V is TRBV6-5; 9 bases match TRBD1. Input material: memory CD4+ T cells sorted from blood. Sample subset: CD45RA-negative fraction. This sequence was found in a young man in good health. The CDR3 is CASSASGTGNYGYTF. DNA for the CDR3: TGTGCCAGCAGTGCCTCCGGGACAGGGAACTATGGCTACACCTTC.